This T cell receptor (beta chain) was recovered during a study of Graves' ophthalmopathy and Graves' hyperthyroidism. Study-level results: The blood repertoire also included most expanded thyroid clonotypes above 0.001 frequency.

Diagnosis was based on clinical symptoms, serum thyroxine, TRAb, thyroid ultrasound and orbital computed tomography. At least ten counts were recorded for this clonotype. Its target is unknown. Scientists amplified the TCR beta CDR3 regions from RNA transcripts. First-round RT-PCR employed HTBI primers, with a second-round multiplex PCR after it. TCRdb reanalysed the multiplex PCR reads using MiXCR and keeps one entry per CDR3 protein. This table has roughly 700,000 distinct CDR3 sequences, 40% appearing once. The CDR3 is 14 residues long. Trimming cost V 6 bases and J 5 bases, with 16 bases left between them. Germline V gene lookup returns CDR1 SEHNR and CDR2 FQNEAQ (reference sequence).

The sequence was collected from an adult man with Graves' ophthalmopathy. The sample was peripheral blood. The chain links TRBV7-9 to TRBJ1-2, with a weak D call TRBD1 (5 bases). Here the CDR3 DNA reads TGTGCCAGCAGAGGGACGGGGCGGCATTATGGCTACACCTTC. Translation gives CASRGTGRHYGYTF.